This TCR beta chain was obtained from a study of cytomegalovirus exposure and HLA in healthy donors. Study results and limitations: Some V segments could not be told apart, so they were left out, TRBV6-2 and TRBV6-3 among them. For most TCR beta V segments, an earlier analysis put the productive rate at about 90% or about 30% of the time.

PCR involved 60 Vbeta and 13 Jbeta primers. TCRdb's table, derived via immunoSEQ multiplex PCR, lists solely in-frame clones and lacks some. This table holds 91,000 or so clones. Comment on this clone: What it binds is not known.

Looked up from germline, CDR1 is SGHRS and CDR2 is YFSETQ. The CDR3 has 15 residues. V gave up 5 bases and J gave up 2 bases; unmatched junction bases: 6. This chain connects TRBV5-1 to TRBJ2-1; 8 nucleotides agree with TRBD1. The sequence was obtained from a woman aged 25 to 39 in good health and CMV-seronegative. What was sequenced was PBMCs. The CDR3 reads CASRPGGAAYNEQFF. For the CDR3, the DNA is TGCGCCAGCAGACCAGGGGGCGCCGCCTACAATGAGCAGTTCTTC.